This record looks at one T cell receptor (beta chain) sequence and its context. Its antigen is currently unknown. The sample is drawn from a study of T cell responses to AZD1222 COVID-19 vaccine. Study outcomes and limitations: Per reports, nearly half of all spike-specific TCRs target regions that are unmutated in variants. Compared with day 0, the breadth and depth of the Spike-specific TCR repertoire rose significantly after two doses of AZD1222.

The CDR3 contains 14 residues. Unmatched junction bases numbered 1, after V lost 2 bases and J lost 3 bases. Germline lookup yields CDR1 SGDLS and CDR2 YYNGEE. Sequencing was performed with immunoSEQ multiplex PCR; in TCRdb, only in-frame clones are kept and a portion is missing. The table records 95,000 to 130,000 clones, roughly nine tenths of them present only once. The specimen was peripheral blood, collected on day 0 of AZD1222 vaccination. The chain is built from TRBV9 and TRBJ2-2; 7 nucleotides agree with TRBD1. This receptor was identified in an adult in good health. CDR3 DNA: TGTGCCAGCAGCGTCGGACAGGACACCGGGGAGCTGTTTTTT. It yields the protein CASSVGQDTGELFF.